A selection of T cell receptor beta chains follows, all from one sample in a study of cytomegalovirus exposure and HLA in healthy donors. Clones were read by immunoSEQ multiplex PCR, and TCRdb kept only the in-frame ones, dropping some. Here the sample spans 210,000 or so clones, over 65% being singletons. The sequencing input was PBMCs. Receptor source: a woman aged 55-75 years in good health and CMV-seropositive. CDR3s include the opening cysteine and the closing phenylalanine or tryptophan. The D gene is left open where the match is weak. Only part of the rows carry a size: once, few, many, or a class if the clone is expanded.

CDR3aa,CDR3nt,d_gene,j_gene,abundance,v_gene
CASSVGQGTSGSYNEQFF,TGTGCCAGTAGCGTGGGGCAAGGGACTAGCGGGAGCTACAATGAGCAGTTCTTC,TRBD2,TRBJ2-1,-,TRBV19
CASSLTRDYGYTF,TGTGCCAGCAGCTTAACCCGGGACTATGGCTACACCTTC,-,TRBJ1-2,few,TRBV7-2
CASSLQQGSYNEQFF,TGCGCCAGCAGCCTGCAACAGGGGTCCTACAATGAGCAGTTCTTC,TRBD1,TRBJ2-1,-,TRBV5-1
CSARREEQFF,TGCAGTGCTAGGCGGGAAGAGCAGTTCTTC,-,TRBJ2-1,-,TRBV20-1
CASSLRTRYNEQFF,TGTGCCAGCAGCCTCCGGACACGCTACAATGAGCAGTTCTTC,-,TRBJ2-1,-,TRBV7-6
CASSYPPLQPQHF,TGTGCCAGCAGTTACCCCCCTCTTCAGCCCCAGCATTTT,-,TRBJ1-5,few,TRBV6-5
CASSRQGNEQYF,TGCGCCAGCAGCCGACAGGGAAACGAGCAGTACTTC,TRBD1,TRBJ2-7,-,TRBV5-1
CASSSDRGSNYGYTF,TGTGCCAGCAGCAGTGACAGGGGATCCAACTATGGCTACACCTTC,TRBD1,TRBJ1-2,-,TRBV7-2
CASSPIRDRAGNTIYF,TGTGCCAGCTCACCCATCCGGGACAGGGCTGGAAACACCATATATTTT,TRBD1,TRBJ1-3,-,TRBV18
CASQLAGVYNEQFF,TGTGCCAGCCAACTAGCGGGAGTCTACAATGAGCAGTTCTTC,TRBD2,TRBJ2-1,-,TRBV6-1